This entry describes one TCR beta chain. The same CDR3 is also encoded by other DNA sequences in this sample. The CDR3 is 13 amino acids. Germline lookup yields CDR1 SQVTM and CDR2 ANQGSEA. Trimming took 2 bases from V and 0 from J, leaving 7 bases between them. The data derive from a study of shared clonotypes between healthy human individuals. Clones were sequenced by immunoSEQ multiplex PCR, and TCRdb holds only the in-frame ones, with some missing. The sample yields around 1 million clones, 70% to 85% seen once. Sequencing was performed on memory CD4+ T cells sorted from blood. Subset noted: CD45RA-negative fraction. This receptor was identified in a young man in good health. The chain is built from TRBV29-1 and TRBJ1-1; D not certain. The CDR3 DNA is TGCAGCGTTGAACAAGGGCTGAACACTGAAGCTTTCTTT. Its protein is CSVEQGLNTEAFF. Filled out from reference TRBV29-1 and TRBJ1-1, the complete variable domain reads SAVISQKPSRDICQRGTSLTIQCQVDSQVTMMFWYRQQPGQSLTLIATANQGSEATYESGFVIDKFPISRPNLTFSTLTVSNMSPEDSSIYLCSVEQGLNTEAFFGQGTRLTVV.